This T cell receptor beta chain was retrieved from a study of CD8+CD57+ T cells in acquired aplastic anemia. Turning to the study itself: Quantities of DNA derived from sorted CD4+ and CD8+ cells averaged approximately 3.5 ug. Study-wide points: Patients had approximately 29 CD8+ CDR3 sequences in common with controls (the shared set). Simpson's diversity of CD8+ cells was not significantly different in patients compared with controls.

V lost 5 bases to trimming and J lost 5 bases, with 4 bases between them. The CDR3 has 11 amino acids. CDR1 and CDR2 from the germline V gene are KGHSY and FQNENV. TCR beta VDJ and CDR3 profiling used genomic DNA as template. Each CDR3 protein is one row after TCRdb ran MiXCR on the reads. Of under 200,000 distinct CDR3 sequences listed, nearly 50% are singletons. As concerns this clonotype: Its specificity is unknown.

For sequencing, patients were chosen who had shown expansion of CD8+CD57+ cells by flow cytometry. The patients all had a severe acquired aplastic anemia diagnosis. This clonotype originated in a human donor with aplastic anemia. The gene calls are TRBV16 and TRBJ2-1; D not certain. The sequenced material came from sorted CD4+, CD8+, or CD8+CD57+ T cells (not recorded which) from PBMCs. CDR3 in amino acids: CASSVDNEQFF. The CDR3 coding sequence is TGTGCCAGCAGCGTCGACAATGAGCAGTTCTTC.